The next 22 T cell receptor beta chains were all read from a single sample in a study of shared clonotypes between healthy human individuals. The repertoire was sequenced with immunoSEQ multiplex PCR; TCRdb's copy has only in-frame clones and lacks some. Of about 2 million clones in the sample, roughly 94% were seen once. Terminally differentiated effector memory CD45RA+ cells were left out of the naive CD8 fraction, which was CD45RO-negative and positively selected for CCR7. The material sequenced was naive CD8+ T cells sorted from blood. These receptors came from a man between 18 and 29 years old in good health.

This clone was detected only once. The V call is TRBV14, the J call TRBJ2-1; the D gene is possibly TRBD1 (5 bases). Trimming removed 1 base from V and 13 bases from J, with 11 bases in between. Looked up from germline, CDR1 is SGHDN and CDR2 is FVKESK. The CDR3 is made up of 12 amino acids. The CDR3 region has the DNA TGTGCCAGCAGCCAAGTCCTTGGACAACAGTTCTTC. Translation: CASSQVLGQQFF.

The chain has TRBV4-3 and TRBJ2-5; tentative D call: TRBD1 (6 bases). Looked up from germline, CDR1 is LGHNA and CDR2 is YSLEER. The CDR3 runs to 15 residues. Trimming took 3 bases from V and 3 from J, leaving 14 bases between them. The CDR3 region has the DNA TGCGCCAGCAGCCAGGGGATGGGGGCTGAAGAGACCCAGTACTTC. As protein: CASSQGMGAEETQYF.

The chain employs TRBV7-2 and TRBJ2-1, with TRBD2 as a possible D gene (6 bases). V was trimmed by 3 bases and J by 6 bases, leaving 21 bases between them. Germline CDR1 reads SGHTA; CDR2 reads FQGNSA. CDR3 size: 17 residues. In DNA, the CDR3 is TGTGCCAGCAGCTTCGGGAGACCAGGTTGGGACCCCAATGAGCAGTTCTTC. Protein: CASSFGRPGWDPNEQFF. Using reference TRBV7-2 and TRBJ2-1 for the parts outside the CDR3, the full variable domain is GAGVSQSPSNKVTEKGKDVELRCDPISGHTALYWYRQSLGQGLEFLIYFQGNSAPDKSGLPSDRFSAERTGGSVSTLTIQRTQQEDSAVYLCASSFGRPGWDPNEQFFGPGTRLTVL.

The genes are TRBV6-5 and TRBJ2-1; D assignment may be TRBD1 or TRBD2 (6 bases each). The V gene lost 6 bases and the J gene lost 10 bases, with 19 bases spanning the gap. The germline gives CDR1 MNHEY, CDR2 SVGAGI. The CDR3 consists of 14 residues. The CDR3 sequence: CASRRGLQGTEQFF. For the CDR3, the DNA is TGTGCCAGCAGACGGGGACTCCAGGGGACAGAGCAGTTCTTC.

The gene calls are TRBV11-2 and TRBJ1-4; the D gene is possibly TRBD1 (6 bases). Germline V gene sequence: CDR1 SGHAT, CDR2 FQNNGV. The CDR3 sequence is 16 residues long. V lost 1 base to trimming and J lost 8 bases, with 17 bases between them. CDR3 residues: CASSLGVWGAEEKLFF. As DNA, the CDR3 is TGTGCCAGCAGCTTAGGCGTATGGGGGGCCGAAGAAAAACTGTTTTTT.

This clone was observed a handful of times. Other DNA sequences in the same sample also yield this CDR3. The chain combines TRBV5-6 with TRBJ2-2, with D unclear. The germline V gene encodes CDR1 SGHDT and CDR2 YYEEEE. CDR3 length: 12 amino acids. Trimming pared 1 base from V and 4 bases from J, leaving 2 bases between. This CDR3 reads CASSLSTGELFF. The DNA for the CDR3 is TGTGCCAGCAGCTTGAGCACCGGGGAGCTGTTTTTT.

V is TRBV11-2 and J is TRBJ1-2; the D is unclear. Germline V gene sequence: CDR1 SGHAT, CDR2 FQNNGV. CDR3 size: 12 residues. Trimming pared 4 bases from V and 4 bases from J, leaving 7 bases between. The CDR3 bases are TGTGCCAGCAGCTCCAAGCCCTATGGCTACACCTTC. Translated, it gives CASSSKPYGYTF.

With respect to this clone: A junction boundary mismatches the germline segment, possibly from a read error. The V and J genes are TRBV11-3 and TRBJ2-7; possible D gene TRBD1, 5 bases. The germline V gene has CDR1 SGHNT and CDR2 YENEEA. This CDR3 region has 13 residues. The CDR3 nucleotides read TGTGCCAGCAGCTCCAGGGTCTCCCACGAGCAGTACTTC. Translating it yields CASSSRVSHEQYF.

The V call is TRBV2, the J call TRBJ2-7, with 11 bases aligning to TRBD2. Germline V gives CDR1 SNHLY, CDR2 FYNNEI. With V trimmed by 10 bases and J by 0 bases, 8 bases remained unmatched. This CDR3 has 15 residues. CDR3 residues: CATKQGLADSYEQYF. The CDR3 coding sequence is TGTGCCACCAAGCAGGGACTAGCGGACTCCTACGAGCAGTACTTC.

The rearrangement uses TRBV5-6 and TRBJ2-7; D remains unclear. This CDR3 is built from 17 residues. V lost 0 bases to trimming and J lost 0 bases, with 16 bases between them. Germline CDR1 reads SGHDT; CDR2 reads YYEEEE. The CDR3 spells CASSLDYAEPFSYEQYF. CDR3 nucleotide sequence: TGTGCCAGCAGCTTGGACTACGCGGAACCCTTCTCCTACGAGCAGTACTTC.

For this clone: The same CDR3 arises from other DNA sequences in this sample as well. The chain recombines TRBV5-4 with TRBJ2-5, with D unclear. Trimming shortened V by 3 bases and J by 5 bases, and 8 bases separated the two germline ends. The V gene's germline CDR1 is SGHNT and CDR2 YYREEE (reference sequence). CDR3 length equals 12 residues. CDR3 region: CASSSLGETQYF. The CDR3 region has the DNA TGTGCCAGCAGCTCCCTAGGCGAGACCCAGTACTTC.

V and J are TRBV27 and TRBJ1-4; the match to TRBD1 covers 8 bases. Per germline, CDR1 MNHEY and CDR2 SMNVEV (reference sequence). The CDR3 sequence is 15 residues long. The V and J ends lost 0 bases and 8 bases, in that order; junction bases with no gene match: 5. The CDR3 loop is CASSLSARGQEKLFF. CDR3 in DNA: TGTGCCAGCAGTTTATCGGCCAGGGGGCAAGAAAAACTGTTTTTT.

The CDR3, as DNA: TGTGCCTGGAGTGGAGGGACAGGGGCCTACGAGCAGTACTTC. Its protein product is CAWSGGTGAYEQYF. The chain employs TRBV30 and TRBJ2-7; 10 bases are shared with TRBD1. Germline CDR1 GTSNPN, CDR2 SVGIG (reference sequence). The length of the CDR3 is 14 residues. V was clipped by 1 base and J by 2 bases; unmatched bases: 2.

The chain carries TRBV11-2 and TRBJ1-2; the D gene is possibly TRBD1 (5 bases). The CDR3 consists of 13 residues. The germline V and J ends were trimmed by 4 bases and 4 bases, with 10 bases remaining between them. Germline CDR1 is SGHAT and CDR2 is FQNNGV. The DNA for the CDR3 is TGTGCCAGCAGCTACCCGGGGGGCTATGGCTACACCTTC. Translating gives CASSYPGGYGYTF.

The V call is TRBV16, the J call TRBJ2-7, with D perhaps given as TRBD1 or TRBD2 (5 bases each). Germline V gene lookup returns CDR1 KGHSY and CDR2 FQNENV. V gave up 4 bases and J gave up 6 bases, with 7 bases separating them. The CDR3 sequence is 11 residues long. CDR3 residues: CASSPGPEQYF. CDR3 DNA sequence: TGTGCCAGCAGCCCGGGACCCGAGCAGTACTTC.

The chain has TRBV27 and TRBJ1-1; D remains unclear. The CDR3 has 15 residues. CDR1 is MNHEY and CDR2 is SMNVEV in the germline V gene (reference sequence). V was pared by 0 bases and J by 1 base, with 9 bases between. The CDR3 spells CASSLSGHPNTEAFF. In DNA, the CDR3 is TGTGCCAGCAGTTTATCGGGTCATCCGAACACTGAAGCTTTCTTT.

The V and J genes are TRBV28 and TRBJ2-1; TRBD2 agrees at 10 bases. Germline-derived CDR1 and CDR2 are MDHEN and SYDVKM. The length of the CDR3 is 14 residues. V lost 6 bases, J lost 5 bases, and 4 bases stayed unmatched. In DNA form, the CDR3 reads TGTGCCAGCAGAGTAGCGGGGGGAAACAATGAGCAGTTCTTC. Translating gives CASRVAGGNNEQFF.

The chain couples TRBV7-8 to TRBJ2-6, with no clear D. CDR1 SGHVS and CDR2 FQNEAQ come from the germline V gene. The CDR3 has 20 amino acids. V was cut by 0 bases and J by 2 bases, with 20 bases left in between. CDR3 sequence (DNA): TGTGCCAGCAGCTTAGCGGAATCGGGCCGACCCATTGCTGGGGCCAACGTCCTGACTTTC. Protein product: CASSLAESGRPIAGANVLTF.

Remarks on this clone: This sample also contains other DNA sequences that code for the same CDR3. The chain has TRBV9 and TRBJ2-7, with no clear D. Germline V lookup: CDR1 SGDLS, CDR2 YYNGEE. The V and J ends lost 0 bases and 3 bases respectively, with 10 bases between them. There are 14 residues in the CDR3. The CDR3 reads CASSVDGSFYEQYF. In DNA, the CDR3 is TGTGCCAGCAGCGTAGATGGTTCCTTCTACGAGCAGTACTTC.

This clone was seen only once. The chain employs TRBV4-1 and TRBJ2-1; 10 nucleotides match TRBD2. V was pared by 4 bases and J by 6 bases, with 6 bases of the junction left unmatched. CDR1 is MGHRA, CDR2 YSYEKL, per germline. CDR3 length equals 15 residues. The CDR3 region has the DNA TGCGCCAGCAGCCCAGCGCCTAGCGGGAGCAATGAGCAGTTCTTC. It specifies CASSPAPSGSNEQFF.

Comment on this clone: This clone may be a read error of a much larger clone one base away. This same CDR3 is encoded by further DNA sequences in the sample. V gene TRBV11-2 combines with J gene TRBJ2-7; D remains ambiguous. This CDR3 region has 13 residues. Trimming shortened V by 0 bases and J by 3 bases, and 6 bases separated the two germline ends. The germline CDR1 and CDR2 sequences are SGHAT and FQNNGV. CDR3 protein: CASSLDPDYEQYF. CDR3 in DNA: TGTGCCAGCAGCTTAGACCCAGACTACGAGCAGTACTTC.

This clone was seen only once. The rearrangement uses TRBV19 and TRBJ2-5; either TRBD1 or TRBD2 may fit D (5 bases each). Germline V gene data show CDR1 as LNHDA and CDR2 as SQIVND (reference sequence). V dropped 9 bases and J dropped 1 base, with 15 bases sitting between them. The CDR3 runs to 14 residues. The DNA for the CDR3 is TGTGCCAGCGGTGAGAGGGGTAGCCAAGAGACCCAGTACTTC. Translated: CASGERGSQETQYF.